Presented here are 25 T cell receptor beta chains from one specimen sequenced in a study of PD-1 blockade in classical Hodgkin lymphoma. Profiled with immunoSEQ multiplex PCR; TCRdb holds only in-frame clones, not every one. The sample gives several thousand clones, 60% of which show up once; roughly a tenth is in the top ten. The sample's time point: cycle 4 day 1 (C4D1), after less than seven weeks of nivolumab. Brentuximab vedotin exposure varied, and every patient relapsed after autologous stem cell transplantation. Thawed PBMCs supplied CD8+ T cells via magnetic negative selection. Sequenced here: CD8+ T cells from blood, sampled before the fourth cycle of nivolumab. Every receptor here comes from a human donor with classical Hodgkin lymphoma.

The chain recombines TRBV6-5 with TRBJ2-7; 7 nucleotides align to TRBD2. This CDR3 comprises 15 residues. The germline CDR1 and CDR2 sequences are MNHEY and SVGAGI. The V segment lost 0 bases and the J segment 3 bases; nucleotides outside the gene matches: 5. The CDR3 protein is CASSYSTGGSYEQYF. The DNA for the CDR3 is TGTGCCAGCAGTTACTCGACGGGGGGAAGCTACGAGCAGTACTTC.

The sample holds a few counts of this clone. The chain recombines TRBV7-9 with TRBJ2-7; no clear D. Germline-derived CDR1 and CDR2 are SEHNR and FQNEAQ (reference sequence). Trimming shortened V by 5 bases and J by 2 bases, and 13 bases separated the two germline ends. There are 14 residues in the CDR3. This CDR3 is CASSALWDAYEQYF. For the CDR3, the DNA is TGTGCCAGCAGCGCCCTCTGGGATGCCTACGAGCAGTACTTC.

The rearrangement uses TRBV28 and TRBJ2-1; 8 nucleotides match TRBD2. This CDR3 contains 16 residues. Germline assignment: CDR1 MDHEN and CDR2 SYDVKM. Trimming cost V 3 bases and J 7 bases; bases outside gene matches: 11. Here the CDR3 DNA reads TGTGCCAGCAGTTTTTGGTTGGCGGGAGGACTGAATGAGCAGTTCTTC. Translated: CASSFWLAGGLNEQFF. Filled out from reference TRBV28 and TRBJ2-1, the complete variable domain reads DVKVTQSSRYLVKRTGEKVFLECVQDMDHENMFWYRQDPGLGLRLIYFSYDVKMKEKGDIPEGYSVSREKKERFSLILESASTNQTSMYLCASSFWLAGGLNEQFFGPGTRLTVL.

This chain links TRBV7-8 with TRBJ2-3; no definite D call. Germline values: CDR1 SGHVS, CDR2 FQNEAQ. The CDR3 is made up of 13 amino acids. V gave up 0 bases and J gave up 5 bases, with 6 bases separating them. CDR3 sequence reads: CASSLAWGDTQYF. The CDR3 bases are TGTGCCAGCAGCTTAGCGTGGGGAGATACGCAGTATTTT.

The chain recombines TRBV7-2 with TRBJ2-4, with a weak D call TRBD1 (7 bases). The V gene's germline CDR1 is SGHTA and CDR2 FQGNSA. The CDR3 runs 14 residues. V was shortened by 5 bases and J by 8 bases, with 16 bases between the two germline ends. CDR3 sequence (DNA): TGTGCCAGCAGCCCGCGGGACAGAGGGGACATTCAGTACTTC. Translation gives CASSPRDRGDIQYF.

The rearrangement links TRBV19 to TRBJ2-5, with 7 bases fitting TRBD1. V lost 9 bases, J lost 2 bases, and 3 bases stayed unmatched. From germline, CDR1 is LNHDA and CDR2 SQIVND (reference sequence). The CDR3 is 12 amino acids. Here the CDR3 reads CASGQEQETQYF. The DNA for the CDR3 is TGTGCCAGCGGACAGGAACAAGAGACCCAGTACTTC. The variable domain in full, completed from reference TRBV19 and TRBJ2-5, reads DGGITQSPKYLFRKEGQNVTLSCEQNLNHDAMYWYRQDPGQGLRLIYYSQIVNDFQKGDIAEGYSVSREKKESFPLTVTSAQKNPTAFYLCASGQEQETQYFGPGTRLLVL.

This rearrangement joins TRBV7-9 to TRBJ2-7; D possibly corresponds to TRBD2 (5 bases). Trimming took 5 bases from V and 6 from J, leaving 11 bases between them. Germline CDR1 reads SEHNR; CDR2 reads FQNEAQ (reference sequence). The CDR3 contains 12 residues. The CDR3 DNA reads TGTGCCAGCAGCAATAACCGGGGCGAGCAGTACTTC. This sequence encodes CASSNNRGEQYF. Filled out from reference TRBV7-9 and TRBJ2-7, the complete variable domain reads DTGVSQNPRHKITKRGQNVTFRCDPISEHNRLYWYRQTLGQGPEFLTYFQNEAQLEKSRLLSDRFSAERPKGSFSTLEIQRTEQGDSAMYLCASSNNRGEQYFGPGTRLTVT.

DNA of the CDR3: TGTGCCAGCAGCGGAAGACGCGGGAGGGGCAACAATGAGCAGTTCTTC. Protein sequence: CASSGRRGRGNNEQFF. V is TRBV7-8 and J is TRBJ2-1, with 9 bases lining up with TRBD2. The CDR3 consists of 16 residues. Trimming at V came to 5 bases and at J to 5 bases, leaving 10 bases not matched to a gene. In germline, CDR1 is SGHVS, CDR2 FQNEAQ.

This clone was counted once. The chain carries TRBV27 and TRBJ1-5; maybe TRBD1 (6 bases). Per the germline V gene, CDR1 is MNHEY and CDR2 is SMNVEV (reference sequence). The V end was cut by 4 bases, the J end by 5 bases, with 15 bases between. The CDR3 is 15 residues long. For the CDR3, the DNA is TGTGCCAGCAGTTCAATCCGAGGGGGGGATCAGCCCCAGCATTTT. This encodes CASSSIRGGDQPQHF.

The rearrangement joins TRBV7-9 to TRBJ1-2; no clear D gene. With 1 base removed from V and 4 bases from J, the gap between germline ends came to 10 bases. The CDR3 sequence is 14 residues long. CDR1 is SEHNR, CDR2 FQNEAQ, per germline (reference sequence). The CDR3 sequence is CASSLGSPGYGYTF. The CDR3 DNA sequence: TGTGCCAGCAGCTTAGGGTCGCCAGGCTATGGCTACACCTTC. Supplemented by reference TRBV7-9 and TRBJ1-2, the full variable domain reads DTGVSQNPRHKITKRGQNVTFRCDPISEHNRLYWYRQTLGQGPEFLTYFQNEAQLEKSRLLSDRFSAERPKGSFSTLEIQRTEQGDSAMYLCASSLGSPGYGYTFGSGTRLTVV.

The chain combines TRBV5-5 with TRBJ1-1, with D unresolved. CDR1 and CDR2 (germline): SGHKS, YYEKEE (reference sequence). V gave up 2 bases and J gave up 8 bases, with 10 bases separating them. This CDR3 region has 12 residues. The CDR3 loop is CASSLVWSEAFF. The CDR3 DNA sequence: TGTGCCAGCAGCTTAGTGTGGTCCGAAGCTTTCTTT.

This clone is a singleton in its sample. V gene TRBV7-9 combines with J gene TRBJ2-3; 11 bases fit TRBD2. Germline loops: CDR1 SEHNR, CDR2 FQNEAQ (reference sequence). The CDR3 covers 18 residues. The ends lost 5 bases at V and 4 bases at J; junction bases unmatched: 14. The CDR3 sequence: CASSPSPGTSGLADTQYF. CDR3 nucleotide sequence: TGTGCCAGCAGCCCTAGTCCCGGGACTAGCGGCCTGGCAGATACGCAGTATTTT.

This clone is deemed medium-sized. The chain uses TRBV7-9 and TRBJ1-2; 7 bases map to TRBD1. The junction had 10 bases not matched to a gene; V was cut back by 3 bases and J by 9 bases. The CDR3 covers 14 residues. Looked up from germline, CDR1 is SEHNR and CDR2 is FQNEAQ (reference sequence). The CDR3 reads CASSFDREARSYTF. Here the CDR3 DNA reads TGTGCCAGCAGCTTCGACAGGGAGGCCCGAAGCTACACCTTC.

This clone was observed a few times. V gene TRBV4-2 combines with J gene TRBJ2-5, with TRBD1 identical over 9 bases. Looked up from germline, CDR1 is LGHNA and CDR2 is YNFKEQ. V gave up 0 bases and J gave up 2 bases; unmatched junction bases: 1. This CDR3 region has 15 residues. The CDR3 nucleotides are TGTGCCAGCAGCCAAGAGACAGGGGGACAAGAGACCCAGTACTTC. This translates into CASSQETGGQETQYF.

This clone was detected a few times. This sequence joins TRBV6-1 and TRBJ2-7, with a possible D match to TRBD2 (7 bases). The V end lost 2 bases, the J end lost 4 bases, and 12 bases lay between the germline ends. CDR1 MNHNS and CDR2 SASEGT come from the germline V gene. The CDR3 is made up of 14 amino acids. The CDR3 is CASSETRGGYEQYF. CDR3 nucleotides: TGTGCCAGCAGTGAAACGAGGGGGGGATACGAGCAGTACTTC.

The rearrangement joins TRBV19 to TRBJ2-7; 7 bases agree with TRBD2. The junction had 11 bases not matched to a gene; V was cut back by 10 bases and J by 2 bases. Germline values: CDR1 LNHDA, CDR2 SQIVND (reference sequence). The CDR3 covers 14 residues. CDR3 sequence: CATTGRLAPYEQYF. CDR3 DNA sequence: TGTGCCACTACCGGGAGGCTAGCACCCTACGAGCAGTACTTC.

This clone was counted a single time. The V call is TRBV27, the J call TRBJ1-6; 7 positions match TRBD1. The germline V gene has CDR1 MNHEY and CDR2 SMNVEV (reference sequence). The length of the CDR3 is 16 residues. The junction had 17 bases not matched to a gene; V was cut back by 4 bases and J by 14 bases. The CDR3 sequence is CASSSFPPGQLGSLHF. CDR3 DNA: TGTGCCAGCAGTTCCTTCCCACCGGGACAGCTAGGGTCCCTCCACTTT.

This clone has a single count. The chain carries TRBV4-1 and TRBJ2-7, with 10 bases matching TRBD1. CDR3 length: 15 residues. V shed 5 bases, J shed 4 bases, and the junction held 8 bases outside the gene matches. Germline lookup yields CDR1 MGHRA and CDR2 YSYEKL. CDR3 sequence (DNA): TGCGCCAGCAGCAGCGGACAGGGGGAAGGTTACGAGCAGTACTTC. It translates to CASSSGQGEGYEQYF.

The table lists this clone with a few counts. The CDR3 spells CASSFLYPLAGVADTQYF. The CDR3 DNA sequence: TGTGCCAGCAGCTTCCTCTACCCTCTAGCGGGAGTAGCAGATACGCAGTATTTT. The chain is built from TRBV11-2 and TRBJ2-3; 10 bases line up with TRBD2. V trimming: 3 bases; J trimming: 4 bases; junction bases outside the gene matches: 13. The germline CDR1 and CDR2 sequences are SGHAT and FQNNGV. CDR3 size: 18 residues.

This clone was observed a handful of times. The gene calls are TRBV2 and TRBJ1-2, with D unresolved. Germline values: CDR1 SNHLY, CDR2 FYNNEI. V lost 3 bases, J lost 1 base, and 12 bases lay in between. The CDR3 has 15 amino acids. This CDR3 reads CASSELLPFNYGYTF. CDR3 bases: TGTGCCAGCAGTGAGTTACTTCCTTTTAACTATGGCTACACCTTC.

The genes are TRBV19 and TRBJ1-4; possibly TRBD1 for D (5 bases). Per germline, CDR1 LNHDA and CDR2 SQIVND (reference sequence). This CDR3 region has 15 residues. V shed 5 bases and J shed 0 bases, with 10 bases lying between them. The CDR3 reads CASSSSGTTNEKLFF. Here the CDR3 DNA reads TGTGCCAGTAGTTCATCAGGGACAACTAATGAAAAACTGTTTTTT.

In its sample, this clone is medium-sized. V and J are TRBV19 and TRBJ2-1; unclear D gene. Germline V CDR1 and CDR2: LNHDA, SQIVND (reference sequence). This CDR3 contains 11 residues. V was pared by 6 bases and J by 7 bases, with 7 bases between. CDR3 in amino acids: CASRWGNEQFF. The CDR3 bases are TGTGCCAGTAGATGGGGAAATGAGCAGTTCTTC.

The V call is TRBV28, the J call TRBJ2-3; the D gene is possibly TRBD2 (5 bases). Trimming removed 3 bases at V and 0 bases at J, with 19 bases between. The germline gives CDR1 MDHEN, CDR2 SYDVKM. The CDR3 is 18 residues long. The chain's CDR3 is CASSFFPYRSGSTDTQYF. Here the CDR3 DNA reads TGTGCCAGCAGTTTTTTCCCCTATAGGAGCGGTAGCACAGATACGCAGTATTTT.

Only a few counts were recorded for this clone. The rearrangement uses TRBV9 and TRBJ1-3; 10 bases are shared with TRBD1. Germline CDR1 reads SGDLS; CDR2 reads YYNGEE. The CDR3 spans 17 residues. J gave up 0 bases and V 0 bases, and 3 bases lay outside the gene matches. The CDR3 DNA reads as TGTGCCAGCAGCGTAGAGACAGGGGGCAACTCTGGAAACACCATATATTTT. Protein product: CASSVETGGNSGNTIYF.

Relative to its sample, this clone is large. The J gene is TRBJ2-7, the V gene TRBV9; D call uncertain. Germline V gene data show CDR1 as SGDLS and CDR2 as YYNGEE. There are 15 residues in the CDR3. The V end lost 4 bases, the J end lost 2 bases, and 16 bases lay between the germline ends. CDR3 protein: CASSPFESTPYEQYF. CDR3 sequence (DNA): TGTGCCAGCAGCCCATTTGAAAGCACCCCCTACGAGCAGTACTTC. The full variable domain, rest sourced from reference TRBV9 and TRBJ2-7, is DSGVTQTPKHLITATGQRVTLRCSPRSGDLSVYWYQQSLDQGLQFLIQYYNGEERAKGNILERFSAQQFPDLHSELNLSSLELGDSALYFCASSPFESTPYEQYFGPGTRLTVT.